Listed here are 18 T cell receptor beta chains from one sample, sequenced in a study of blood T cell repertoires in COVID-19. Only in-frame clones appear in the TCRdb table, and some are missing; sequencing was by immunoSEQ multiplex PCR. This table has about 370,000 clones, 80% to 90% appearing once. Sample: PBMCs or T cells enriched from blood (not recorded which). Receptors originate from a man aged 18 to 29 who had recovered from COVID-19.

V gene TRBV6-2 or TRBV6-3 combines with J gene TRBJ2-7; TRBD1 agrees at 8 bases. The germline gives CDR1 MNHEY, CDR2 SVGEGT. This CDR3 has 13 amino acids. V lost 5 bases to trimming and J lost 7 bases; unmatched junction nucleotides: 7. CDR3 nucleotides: TGTGCCAGCAGTATTGGACAGGGCGGGGAGCAGTACTTC. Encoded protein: CASSIGQGGEQYF.

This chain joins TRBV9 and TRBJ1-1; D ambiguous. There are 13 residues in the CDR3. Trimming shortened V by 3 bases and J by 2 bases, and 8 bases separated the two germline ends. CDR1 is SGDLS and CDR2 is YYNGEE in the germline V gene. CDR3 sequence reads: CASSGAKNTEAFF. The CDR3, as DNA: TGTGCCAGCAGCGGGGCTAAAAACACTGAAGCTTTCTTT. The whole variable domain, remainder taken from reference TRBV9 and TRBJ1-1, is DSGVTQTPKHLITATGQRVTLRCSPRSGDLSVYWYQQSLDQGLQFLIQYYNGEERAKGNILERFSAQQFPDLHSELNLSSLELGDSALYFCASSGAKNTEAFFGQGTRLTVV.

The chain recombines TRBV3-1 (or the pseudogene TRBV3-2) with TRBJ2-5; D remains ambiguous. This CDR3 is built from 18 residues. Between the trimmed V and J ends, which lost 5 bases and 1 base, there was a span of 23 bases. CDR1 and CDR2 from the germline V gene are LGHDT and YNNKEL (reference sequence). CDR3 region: CASSSLGVGGVLQETQYF. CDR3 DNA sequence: TGTGCCAGCAGCTCGCTCGGCGTAGGCGGAGTCCTCCAAGAGACCCAGTACTTC.

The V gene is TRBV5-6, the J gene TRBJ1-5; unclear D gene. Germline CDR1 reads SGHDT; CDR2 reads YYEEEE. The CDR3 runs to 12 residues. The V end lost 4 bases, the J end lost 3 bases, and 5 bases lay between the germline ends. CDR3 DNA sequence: TGTGCCAGCAGCGGAGTCAATCAGCCCCAGCATTTT. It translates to CASSGVNQPQHF.

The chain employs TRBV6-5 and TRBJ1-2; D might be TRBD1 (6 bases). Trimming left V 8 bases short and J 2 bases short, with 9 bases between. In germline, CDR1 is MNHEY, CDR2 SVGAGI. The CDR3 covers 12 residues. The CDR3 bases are TGTGCCAGCGGACAGACAAACTATGGCTACACCTTC. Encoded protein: CASGQTNYGYTF.

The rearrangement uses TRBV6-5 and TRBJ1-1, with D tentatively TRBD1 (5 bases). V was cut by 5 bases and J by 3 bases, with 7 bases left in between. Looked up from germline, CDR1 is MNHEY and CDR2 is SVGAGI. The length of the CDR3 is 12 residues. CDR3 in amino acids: CASSPGDTEAFF. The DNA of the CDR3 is TGTGCCAGCAGTCCGGGGGACACTGAAGCTTTCTTT.

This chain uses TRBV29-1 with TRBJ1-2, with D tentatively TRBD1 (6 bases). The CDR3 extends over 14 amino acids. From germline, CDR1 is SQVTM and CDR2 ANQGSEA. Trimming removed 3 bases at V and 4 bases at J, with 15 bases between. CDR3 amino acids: CSVDVGQGIYGYTF. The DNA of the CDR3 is TGCAGCGTTGACGTGGGGCAGGGGATCTATGGCTACACCTTC.

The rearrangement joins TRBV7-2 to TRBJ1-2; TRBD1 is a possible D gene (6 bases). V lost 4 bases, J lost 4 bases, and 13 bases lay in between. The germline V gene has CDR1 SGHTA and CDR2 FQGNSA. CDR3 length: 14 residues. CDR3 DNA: TGTGCCAGCAGCTCGGGACAAGGATCCTATGGCTACACCTTC. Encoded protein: CASSSGQGSYGYTF.

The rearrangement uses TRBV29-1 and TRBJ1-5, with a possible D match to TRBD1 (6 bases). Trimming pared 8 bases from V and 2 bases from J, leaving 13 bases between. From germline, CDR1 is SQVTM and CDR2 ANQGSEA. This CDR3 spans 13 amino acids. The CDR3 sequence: CSIRQDGNQPQHF. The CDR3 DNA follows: TGCAGCATTCGACAGGATGGCAATCAGCCCCAGCATTTT.

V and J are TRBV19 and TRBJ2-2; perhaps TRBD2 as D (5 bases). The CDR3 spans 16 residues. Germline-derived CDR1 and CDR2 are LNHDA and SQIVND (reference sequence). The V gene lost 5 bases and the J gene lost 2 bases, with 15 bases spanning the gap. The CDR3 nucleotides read TGTGCCAGTAGTGCAGCCCCGGGAACAAACACCGGGGAGCTGTTTTTT. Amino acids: CASSAAPGTNTGELFF.

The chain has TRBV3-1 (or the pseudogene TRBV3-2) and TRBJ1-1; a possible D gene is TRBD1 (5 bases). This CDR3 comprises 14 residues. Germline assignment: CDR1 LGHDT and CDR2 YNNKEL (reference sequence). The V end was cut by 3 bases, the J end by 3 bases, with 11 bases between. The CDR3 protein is CASSQRGGDTEAFF. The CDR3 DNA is TGTGCCAGCAGCCAGCGGGGAGGGGACACTGAAGCTTTCTTT.

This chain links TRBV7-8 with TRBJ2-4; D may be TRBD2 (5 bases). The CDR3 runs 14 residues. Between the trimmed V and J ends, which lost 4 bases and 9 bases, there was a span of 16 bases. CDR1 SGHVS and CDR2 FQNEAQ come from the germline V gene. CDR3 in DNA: TGTGCCAGCAGCTCCGGGGTCAGCCTGAGCATTCAGTACTTC. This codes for CASSSGVSLSIQYF.

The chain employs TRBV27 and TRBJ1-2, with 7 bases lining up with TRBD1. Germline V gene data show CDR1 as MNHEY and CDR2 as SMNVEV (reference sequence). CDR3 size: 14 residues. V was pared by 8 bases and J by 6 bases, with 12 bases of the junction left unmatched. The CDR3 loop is CASRYRDSVHGYTF. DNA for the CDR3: TGTGCCAGCCGGTACCGGGACAGCGTTCATGGCTACACCTTC.

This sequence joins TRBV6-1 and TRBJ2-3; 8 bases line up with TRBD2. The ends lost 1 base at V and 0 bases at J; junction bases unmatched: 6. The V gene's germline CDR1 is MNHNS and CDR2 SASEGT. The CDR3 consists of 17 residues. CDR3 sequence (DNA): TGTGCCAGCAGTGAAGGGACTAGCCGTACTAGCACAGATACGCAGTATTTT. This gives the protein CASSEGTSRTSTDTQYF.

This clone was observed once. The CDR3 reads CASSHSPVPYEQYF. The CDR3 DNA reads as TGTGCCAGCAGCCACTCCCCGGTCCCCTACGAGCAGTACTTC. The J gene is TRBJ2-7, the V gene TRBV21-1; no check of the table's D call, TRBD2, against the DNA was made. TRBV21-1 is described as a pseudogene. This CDR3 has 14 amino acids.

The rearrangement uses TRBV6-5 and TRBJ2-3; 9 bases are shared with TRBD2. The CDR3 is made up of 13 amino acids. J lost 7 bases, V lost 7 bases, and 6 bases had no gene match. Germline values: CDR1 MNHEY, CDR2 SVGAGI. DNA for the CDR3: TGTGCCAGCATTAGCGGGAGCGGGAATACGCAGTATTTT. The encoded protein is CASISGSGNTQYF.

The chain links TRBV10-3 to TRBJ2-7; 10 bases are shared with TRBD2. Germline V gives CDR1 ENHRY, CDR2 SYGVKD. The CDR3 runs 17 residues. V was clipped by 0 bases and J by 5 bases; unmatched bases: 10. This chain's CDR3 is CAISESLGGLAGDEQYF. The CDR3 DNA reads TGTGCCATCAGTGAGTCATTGGGAGGGCTAGCGGGGGACGAGCAGTACTTC.

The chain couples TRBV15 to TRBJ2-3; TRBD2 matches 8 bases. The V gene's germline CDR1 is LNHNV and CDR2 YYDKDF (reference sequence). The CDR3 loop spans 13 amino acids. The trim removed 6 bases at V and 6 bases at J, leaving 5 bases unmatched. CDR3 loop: CATRVGGRDTQYF. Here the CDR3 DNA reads TGTGCCACCAGGGTCGGCGGGAGGGATACGCAGTATTTT.